The sample holds many counts of the clone carrying this T cell receptor (beta chain). No antigen is known for it. This sample stems from a study of Graves' ophthalmopathy and Graves' hyperthyroidism. Study in general: Researchers obtained peripheral blood at initial diagnosis, before any treatment had begun. General study points: A 13-signature model separated ophthalmopathy from stable hyperthyroidism, reaching around 88% sensitivity and roughly 81% specificity cross-validated. Detected in blood as well were most expanded thyroid clonotypes with frequency above 0.001.

V lost 5 bases to trimming and J lost 3 bases, with 19 bases between them. The CDR3 extends over 16 amino acids. Germline assignment: CDR1 WNHNN and CDR2 SYGVQD (reference sequence). The diagnostic workup employed clinical symptoms, serum thyroxine, TRAb, thyroid ultrasound and orbital computed tomography. As the template, RNA transcripts were used to amplify TCR beta CDR3 regions. In the first round, RT-PCR was carried out with HTBI primers, and a multiplex PCR formed the second round. One entry per CDR3 protein, called by TCRdb with MiXCR from the multiplex PCR reads. The sample records 350,000 or so distinct CDR3 sequences, 17% being singletons.

The chain joins TRBV10-1 to TRBJ2-5, with D tentatively TRBD1 or TRBD2 (5 bases each). The receptor was derived from an adult man with Graves' ophthalmopathy. The sequenced material came from peripheral blood. CDR3 DNA sequence: TGCGCCAGCAGTCAAAGGGGCCACAGCGGAGAAGAGACCCAGTACTTC. Protein: CASSQRGHSGEETQYF.